This entry concerns a single T cell receptor beta chain. Per the authors' pipeline: Estimated nucleated cell counts came from reference gene primer amplification. Produced via immunoSEQ multiplex PCR; TCRdb's table is partial and in-frame only. V and J calls plus clone size are reproduced from that table; the DNA served to infer D and trimming. The table has about 340,000 clones, around 82% seen once. The germline V gene has CDR1 MNHEY and CDR2 SVGAGI. The CDR3 runs 13 residues. Trimming removed 10 bases from V and 1 base from J; junction bases left unmatched: 6. This sample stems from a study of blood T cell repertoires in COVID-19. The wider study: Collection of acute and convalescent COVID-19 samples took place in the United States, Italy and Spain. In each case, the material was cDNA or gDNA derived from T cells, B-cell-depleted T cells, or PBMCs.

The TCR originated in a man aged 30 to 45 with active or convalescent COVID-19. This rearrangement joins TRBV6-5 to TRBJ1-1; 7 bases are a match to TRBD1. The sample consisted of peripheral blood. The chain's CDR3 is CATWDRSNTEAFF. The CDR3 DNA reads as TGTGCCACATGGGACAGATCGAACACTGAAGCTTTCTTT.